This is a list of T cell receptor beta chains from one sample in a study of somatic mutations in cytotoxic T cells in rheumatoid arthritis. Here immunoSEQ multiplex PCR was the method, and the copy in TCRdb shows in-frame clones only, minus some. The repertoire has some 29,000 clones, about 88% of them found once; the top ten carry roughly a tenth. Sequenced material: CD8+ T cells sorted from blood. These receptors were collected from an adult with rheumatoid arthritis. The CDR3 runs from the conserved cysteine through the conserved F or W. D genes are given only for firm matches. Not all rows give a size; the values are once, few, many and, for expanded clones, a class.

clone size: .
D gene: TRBD1
CDR3 length: 13
J gene: TRBJ1-2
V gene: TRBV30
CDR3 DNA: TGTGCCTGGAGTGGACAGGGCATGAGTGGCTACACCTTC
CDR3 protein: CAWSGQGMSGYTF

clone size: .
D gene: .
CDR3 length: 13
J gene: TRBJ2-2
V gene: TRBV29-1
CDR3 DNA: TGCAGCGTTGTAGGCGCGAACACCGGGGAGCTGTTTTTT
CDR3 protein: CSVVGANTGELFF

clone size: .
D gene: .
CDR3 length: 16
J gene: TRBJ2-4
V gene: TRBV11-2
CDR3 DNA: TGTGCCAGCAGCTTAGGGTTCGGGACACCCCGGAACATTCAGTACTTC
CDR3 protein: CASSLGFGTPRNIQYF

clone size: .
D gene: .
CDR3 length: 13
J gene: TRBJ1-1
V gene: TRBV30
CDR3 DNA: TGTGCCTGGAGTCCGGTGGGGGGAACTGAAGCTTTCTTT
CDR3 protein: CAWSPVGGTEAFF

clone size: .
D gene: TRBD2
CDR3 length: 15
J gene: TRBJ2-7
V gene: TRBV5-4
CDR3 DNA: TGTGCCAGCACCGGGAGGGGGAGCTTAAAGAACGAGCAGTACTTC
CDR3 protein: CASTGRGSLKNEQYF

clone size: once
D gene: .
CDR3 length: 14
J gene: TRBJ1-5
V gene: TRBV28
CDR3 DNA: TGTGCCAGCAGCATACAAGGGTCTGGTCAGCCCCAGCATTTT
CDR3 protein: CASSIQGSGQPQHF

clone size: .
D gene: TRBD1
CDR3 length: 13
J gene: TRBJ2-7
V gene: TRBV27
CDR3 DNA: TGTGCCAGCAGTCCGACAGGGACCTACGAGCAGTACTTC
CDR3 protein: CASSPTGTYEQYF

clone size: .
D gene: .
CDR3 length: 14
J gene: TRBJ2-7
V gene: TRBV11-2
CDR3 DNA: TGTGCCAGCAGCTTAGGATACACAACCTACGAGCAGTACTTC
CDR3 protein: CASSLGYTTYEQYF

clone size: .
D gene: TRBD2
CDR3 length: 16
J gene: TRBJ2-7
V gene: TRBV7-9
CDR3 DNA: TGTGCCAGCAGCTTAGCCGGCGGGCCGGGGGGATACGAGCAGTACTTC
CDR3 protein: CASSLAGGPGGYEQYF

clone size: .
D gene: .
CDR3 length: 14
J gene: TRBJ2-1
V gene: TRBV5-4
CDR3 DNA: TGTGCCAGCAGCTTGGGGCGGTCCTACAATGAGCAGTTCTTC
CDR3 protein: CASSLGRSYNEQFF

clone size: few
D gene: .
CDR3 length: 15
J gene: TRBJ1-2
V gene: TRBV19
CDR3 DNA: TGTGCCAGCCATCACGGGGGCACTGGGAACTATGGCTACACCTTC
CDR3 protein: CASHHGGTGNYGYTF

clone size: .
D gene: .
CDR3 length: 13
J gene: TRBJ2-7
V gene: TRBV7-9
CDR3 DNA: TGTGCCAGCAGCTTAGCGGGTGGGGACGAGCAGTACTTC
CDR3 protein: CASSLAGGDEQYF

clone size: once
D gene: .
CDR3 length: 15
J gene: TRBJ2-1
V gene: TRBV9
CDR3 DNA: TGTGCCAGCAGCCGCCGGGACGGGGAGTACAATGAGCAGTTCTTC
CDR3 protein: CASSRRDGEYNEQFF

clone size: .
D gene: TRBD1
CDR3 length: 15
J gene: TRBJ1-1
V gene: TRBV5-1
CDR3 DNA: TGCGCCAGCAGCGTGGGACAGGCTGCGGGTTCTGAAGCTTTCTTT
CDR3 protein: CASSVGQAAGSEAFF

clone size: .
D gene: .
CDR3 length: 13
J gene: TRBJ1-1
V gene: TRBV27
CDR3 DNA: TGTGCCAGCAGTTTTCCAGGTGCGGCTGAAGCTTTCTTT
CDR3 protein: CASSFPGAAEAFF